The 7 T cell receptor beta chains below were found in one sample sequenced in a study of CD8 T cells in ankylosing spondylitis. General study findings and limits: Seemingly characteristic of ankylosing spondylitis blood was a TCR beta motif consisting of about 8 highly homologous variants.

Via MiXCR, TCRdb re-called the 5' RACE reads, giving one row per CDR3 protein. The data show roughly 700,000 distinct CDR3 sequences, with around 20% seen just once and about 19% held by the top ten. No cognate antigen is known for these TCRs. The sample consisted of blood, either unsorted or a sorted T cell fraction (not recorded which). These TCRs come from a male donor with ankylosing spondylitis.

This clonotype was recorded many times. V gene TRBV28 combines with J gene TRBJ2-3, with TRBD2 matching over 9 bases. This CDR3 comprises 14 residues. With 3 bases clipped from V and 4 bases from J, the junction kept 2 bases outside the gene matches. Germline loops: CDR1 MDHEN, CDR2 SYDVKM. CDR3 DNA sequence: TGTGCCAGCAGTTTTAGCGGGAGTGCAGATACGCAGTATTTT. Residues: CASSFSGSADTQYF.

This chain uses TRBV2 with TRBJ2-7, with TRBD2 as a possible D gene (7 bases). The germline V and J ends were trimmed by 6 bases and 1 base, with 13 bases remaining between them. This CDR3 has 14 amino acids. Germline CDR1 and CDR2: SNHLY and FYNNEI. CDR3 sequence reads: CASRRRGGSYEQYF. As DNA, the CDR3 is TGTGCCAGCAGAAGGAGGGGGGGTTCCTACGAGCAGTACTTC.

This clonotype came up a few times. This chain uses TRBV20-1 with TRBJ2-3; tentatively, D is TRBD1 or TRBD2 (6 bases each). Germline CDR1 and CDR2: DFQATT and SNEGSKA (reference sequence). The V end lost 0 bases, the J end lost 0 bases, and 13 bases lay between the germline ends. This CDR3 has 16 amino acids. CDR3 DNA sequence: TGCAGTGCTAGAGATTATGGGGGGCACAGCACAGATACGCAGTATTTT. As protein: CSARDYGGHSTDTQYF.

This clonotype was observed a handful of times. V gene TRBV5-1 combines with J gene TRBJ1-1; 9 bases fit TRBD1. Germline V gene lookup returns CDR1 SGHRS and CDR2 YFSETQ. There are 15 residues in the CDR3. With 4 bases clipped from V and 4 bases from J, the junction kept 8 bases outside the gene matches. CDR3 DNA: TGCGCCAGCAGCCCCCGGACAGGGGAGGCCACTGAAGCTTTCTTT. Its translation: CASSPRTGEATEAFF.

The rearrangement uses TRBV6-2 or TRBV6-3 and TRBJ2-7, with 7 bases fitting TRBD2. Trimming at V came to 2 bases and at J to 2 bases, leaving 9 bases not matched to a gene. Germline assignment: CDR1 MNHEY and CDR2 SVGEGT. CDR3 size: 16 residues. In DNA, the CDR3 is TGTGCCAGCAGTTACGGTGTGACTAGCAACCCCTACGAGCAGTACTTC. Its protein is CASSYGVTSNPYEQYF.

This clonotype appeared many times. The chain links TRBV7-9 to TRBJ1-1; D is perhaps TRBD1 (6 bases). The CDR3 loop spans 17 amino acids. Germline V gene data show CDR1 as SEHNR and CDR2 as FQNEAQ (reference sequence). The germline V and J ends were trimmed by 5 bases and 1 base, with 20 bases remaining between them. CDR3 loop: CASSLSGTPPGNTEAFF. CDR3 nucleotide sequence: TGTGCCAGCAGCCTCTCCGGGACACCCCCCGGGAACACTGAAGCTTTCTTT.

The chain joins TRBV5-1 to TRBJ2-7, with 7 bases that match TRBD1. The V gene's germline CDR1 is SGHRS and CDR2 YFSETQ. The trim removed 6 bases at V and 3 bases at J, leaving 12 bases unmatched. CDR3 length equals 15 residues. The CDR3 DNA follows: TGCGCCAGCATGGGACAGTTACGAAGGGTCTACGAGCAGTACTTC. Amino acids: CASMGQLRRVYEQYF.